The 9 T cell receptor beta chains below come from one sample, sequenced in a study of T cell changes during pregnancy in multiple sclerosis. The assay was immunoSEQ multiplex PCR, and TCRdb's table has in-frame clones only and misses some. The repertoire holds tens of thousands of clones, with 90% to 95% as singletons. This specimen was CD8+ T cells from peripheral blood mononuclear cells, taken after pregnancy. The receptors stem from a female donor with multiple sclerosis, enrolled in a pregnancy study.

This rearrangement joins TRBV13 to TRBJ1-1; a possible D gene is TRBD1 (6 bases). Germline-derived CDR1 and CDR2 are PRHDT and FYEKMQ (reference sequence). V was trimmed by 8 bases and J by 11 bases, leaving 21 bases between them. The CDR3 runs 13 residues. The CDR3 DNA follows: TGTGCCAGCGAAGCCCAGGGGAAGGCAAAGGCTTTCTTT. It translates to CASEAQGKAKAFF.

The chain employs TRBV5-1 and TRBJ1-1; a possible D gene is TRBD1 (5 bases). Germline values: CDR1 SGHRS, CDR2 YFSETQ. The CDR3 is made up of 14 amino acids. V lost 2 bases, J lost 3 bases, and 11 bases lay in between. Written as DNA, the CDR3 is TGCGCCAGCAGCTTACTCAGGGTCGACACTGAAGCTTTCTTT. Residues: CASSLLRVDTEAFF.

The chain combines TRBV19 with TRBJ1-1, with no clear D. V was cut by 1 base and J by 9 bases, with 9 bases left in between. The CDR3 has 12 amino acids. Germline loops: CDR1 LNHDA, CDR2 SQIVND (reference sequence). CDR3 loop: CASSIGANKAFF. For the CDR3, the DNA is TGTGCCAGTAGTATAGGGGCTAACAAAGCTTTCTTT.

This chain uses TRBV6-1 with TRBJ1-3; possibly TRBD1 for D (5 bases). The CDR3 is made up of 17 amino acids. The germline V gene has CDR1 MNHNS and CDR2 SASEGT. V dropped 4 bases and J dropped 2 bases, with 18 bases sitting between them. CDR3 amino acids: CASSGAGTPGAGNTIYF. The CDR3, as DNA: TGTGCCAGCAGTGGGGCCGGGACCCCGGGAGCTGGAAACACCATATATTTT.

V gene TRBV4-2 combines with J gene TRBJ2-7, with 7 nucleotides matching TRBD1. The CDR3 runs to 17 residues. CDR1 LGHNA and CDR2 YNFKEQ come from the germline V gene. The V and J ends lost 0 bases and 0 bases, in that order; junction bases with no gene match: 8. The CDR3 sequence: CASSQDGAGGTSYEQYF. In DNA form, the CDR3 reads TGTGCCAGCAGCCAAGATGGGGCAGGGGGTACCTCCTACGAGCAGTACTTC.

This clone appeared once. The chain employs TRBV19 and TRBJ2-1; 10 bases match TRBD2. Per germline, CDR1 LNHDA and CDR2 SQIVND (reference sequence). The CDR3 totals 14 residues. Trimming at V came to 1 base and at J to 9 bases, leaving 3 bases not matched to a gene. This chain's CDR3 is CASSIAAGGLEQFF. CDR3 nucleotides: TGTGCCAGTAGTATAGCAGCGGGAGGGCTTGAGCAGTTCTTC.

The chain employs TRBV28 and TRBJ1-2, with D perhaps TRBD1 (5 bases). V was shortened by 3 bases and J by 5 bases, with 22 bases between the two germline ends. The CDR3 runs to 17 residues. The germline gives CDR1 MDHEN, CDR2 SYDVKM. CDR3 in amino acids: CASSLVPDTSGGYGYTF. The CDR3 region has the DNA TGTGCCAGCAGTTTGGTCCCGGACACCTCGGGGGGGTATGGCTACACCTTC.

The chain employs TRBV30 and TRBJ2-3, with TRBD2 identical over 8 bases. J lost 0 bases, V lost 6 bases, and 8 bases had no gene match. Germline CDR1 is GTSNPN and CDR2 is SVGIG (reference sequence). There are 15 residues in the CDR3. CDR3 nucleotides: TGTGCCTGCGGGGGGGTAGCGGCTAGCACAGATACGCAGTATTTT. Protein product: CACGGVAASTDTQYF.

The chain employs TRBV6-5 and TRBJ2-7, with D possibly matching TRBD1 (6 bases). Trimming removed 8 bases from V and 5 bases from J, with 16 bases in between. The CDR3 runs 13 residues. CDR1 is MNHEY and CDR2 is SVGAGI in the germline V gene. The CDR3 nucleotides read TGTGCCAGCCAACTTCAGGGGAACCACGAGCAGTACTTC. Its translation is CASQLQGNHEQYF.